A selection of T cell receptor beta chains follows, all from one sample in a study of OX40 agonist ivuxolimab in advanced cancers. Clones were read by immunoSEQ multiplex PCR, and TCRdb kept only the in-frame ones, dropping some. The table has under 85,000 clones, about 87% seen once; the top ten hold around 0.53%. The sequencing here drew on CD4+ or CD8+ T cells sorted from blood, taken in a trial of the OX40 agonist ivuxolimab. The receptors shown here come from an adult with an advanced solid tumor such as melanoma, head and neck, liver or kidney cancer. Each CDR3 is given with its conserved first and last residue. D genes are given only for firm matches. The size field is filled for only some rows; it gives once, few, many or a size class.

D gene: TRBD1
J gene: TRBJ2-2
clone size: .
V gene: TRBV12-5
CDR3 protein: CASGWSGQGGTGELFF
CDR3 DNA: TGTGCTAGTGGTTGGTCGGGACAGGGAGGCACCGGGGAGCTGTTTTTT

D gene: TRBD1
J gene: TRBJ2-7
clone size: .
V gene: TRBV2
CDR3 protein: CASSERDRGDYEQYF
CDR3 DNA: TGTGCCAGCAGTGAAAGGGACAGGGGGGACTACGAGCAGTACTTC

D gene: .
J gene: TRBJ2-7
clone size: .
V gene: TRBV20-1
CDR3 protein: CSATTPYEQYF
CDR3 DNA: TGCAGTGCTACAACCCCCTACGAGCAGTACTTC

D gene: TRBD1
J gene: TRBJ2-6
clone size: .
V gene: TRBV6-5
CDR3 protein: CASSPGGAGANVLTF
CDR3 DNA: TGTGCCAGCAGTCCAGGGGGTGCTGGGGCCAACGTCCTGACTTTC

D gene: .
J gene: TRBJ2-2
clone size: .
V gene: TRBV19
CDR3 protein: CASSMMAANTGELFF
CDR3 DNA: TGTGCCAGTAGTATGATGGCGGCGAACACCGGGGAGCTGTTTTTT

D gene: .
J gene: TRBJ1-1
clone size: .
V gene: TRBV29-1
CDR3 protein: CSASRGGTEAFF
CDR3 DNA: TGCAGCGCGTCCAGGGGTGGCACTGAAGCTTTCTTT

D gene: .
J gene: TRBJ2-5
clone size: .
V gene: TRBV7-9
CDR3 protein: CASSLGGVLEETQYF
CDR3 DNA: TGTGCCAGCAGCCTAGGGGGGGTACTAGAAGAGACCCAGTACTTC

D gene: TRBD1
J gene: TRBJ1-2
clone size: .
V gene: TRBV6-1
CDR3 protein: CASSPQGATNYGYTF
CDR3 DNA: TGTGCCAGCAGTCCTCAGGGGGCGACCAACTATGGCTACACCTTC

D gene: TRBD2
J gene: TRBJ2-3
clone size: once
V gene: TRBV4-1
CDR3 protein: CASSQDPLAGGHTDTQYF
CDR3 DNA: TGCGCCAGCAGCCAAGATCCACTAGCGGGGGGGCACACAGATACGCAGTATTTT

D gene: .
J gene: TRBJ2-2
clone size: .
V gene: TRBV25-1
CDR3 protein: CASSEWTDTGELFF
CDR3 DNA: TGTGCCAGCAGTGAATGGACCGACACCGGGGAGCTGTTTTTT

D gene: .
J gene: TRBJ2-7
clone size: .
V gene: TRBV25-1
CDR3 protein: CASNSGIEQYF
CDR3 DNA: TGTGCCAGCAATTCGGGGATCGAGCAGTACTTC

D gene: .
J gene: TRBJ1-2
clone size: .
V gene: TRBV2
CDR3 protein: CASSKQQILTMDGYTF
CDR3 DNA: TGTGCCAGCAGTAAGCAACAGATTCTAACTATGGATGGCTACACCTTC

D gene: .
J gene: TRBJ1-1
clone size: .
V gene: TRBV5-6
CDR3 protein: CASSRDWGGGTEAFF
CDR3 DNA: TGTGCCAGCAGCCGGGACTGGGGGGGAGGCACTGAAGCTTTCTTT

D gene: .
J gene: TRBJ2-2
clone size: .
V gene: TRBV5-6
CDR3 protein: CASSLRGANTGELFF
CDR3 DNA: TGTGCCAGCAGCTTAAGGGGAGCGAACACCGGGGAGCTGTTTTTT

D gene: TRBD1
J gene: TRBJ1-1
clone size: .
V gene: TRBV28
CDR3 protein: CASSFPRDRGTEAFF
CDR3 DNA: TGTGCCAGCAGTTTTCCCCGGGACAGGGGGACTGAAGCTTTCTTT

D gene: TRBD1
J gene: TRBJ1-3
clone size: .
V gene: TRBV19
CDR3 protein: CASSDEGASGNTIYF
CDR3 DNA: TGTGCCAGTAGTGACGAGGGGGCGTCGGGAAACACCATATATTTT

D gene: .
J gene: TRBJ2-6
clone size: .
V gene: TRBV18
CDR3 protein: CATGPFSGANVLTF
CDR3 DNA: TGTGCCACCGGACCGTTTTCTGGGGCCAACGTCCTGACTTTC

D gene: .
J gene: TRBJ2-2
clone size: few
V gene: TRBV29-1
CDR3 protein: CSVRSEGVGNTGELFF
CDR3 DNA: TGCAGCGTTAGGAGTGAAGGGGTGGGGAACACCGGGGAGCTGTTTTTT

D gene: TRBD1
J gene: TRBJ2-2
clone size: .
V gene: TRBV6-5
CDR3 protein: CASSPGDRAHGELFF
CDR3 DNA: TGTGCCAGCAGCCCGGGGGACAGGGCTCACGGGGAGCTGTTTTTT

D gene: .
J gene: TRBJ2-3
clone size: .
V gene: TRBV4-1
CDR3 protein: CASSQTVVGTDTQYF
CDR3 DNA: TGCGCCAGCAGCCAAACGGTGGTGGGTACAGATACGCAGTATTTT

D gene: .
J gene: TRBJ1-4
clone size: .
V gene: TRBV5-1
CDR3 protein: CASSLNTATNEKLFF
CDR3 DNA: TGCGCCAGCAGCTTAAACACGGCAACTAATGAAAAACTGTTTTTT

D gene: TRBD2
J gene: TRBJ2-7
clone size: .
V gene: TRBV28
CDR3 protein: CASSLGSGGLFYEQYF
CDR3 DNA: TGTGCCAGCAGTCTAGGGAGCGGGGGGTTGTTCTACGAGCAGTACTTC

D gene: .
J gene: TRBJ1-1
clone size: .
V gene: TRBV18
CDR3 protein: CASSPNRIGAGTEAFF
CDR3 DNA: TGTGCCAGCTCACCGAACAGGATTGGGGCTGGCACTGAAGCTTTCTTT

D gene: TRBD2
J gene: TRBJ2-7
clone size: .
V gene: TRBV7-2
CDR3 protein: CASSSSGGSSYEQYF
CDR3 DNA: TGTGCCAGCAGCTCAAGCGGGGGGAGCTCCTACGAGCAGTACTTC

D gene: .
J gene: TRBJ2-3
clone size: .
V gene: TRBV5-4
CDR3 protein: CASSLVASTDTQYF
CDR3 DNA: TGTGCCAGCAGCTTGGTAGCTAGCACAGATACGCAGTATTTT

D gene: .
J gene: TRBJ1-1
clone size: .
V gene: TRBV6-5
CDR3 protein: CASSSYSTEAFF
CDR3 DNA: TGTGCCAGCAGTTCCTACAGCACTGAAGCTTTCTTT

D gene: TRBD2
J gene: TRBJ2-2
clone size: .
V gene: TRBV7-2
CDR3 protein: CASSSQTSGGNTGELFF
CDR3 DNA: TGTGCCAGCAGCTCTCAGACTAGCGGGGGTAACACCGGGGAGCTGTTTTTT

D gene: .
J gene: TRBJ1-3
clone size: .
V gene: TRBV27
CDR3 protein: CASSLFPGNTIYF
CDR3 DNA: TGTGCCAGCAGTTTATTCCCTGGAAACACCATATATTTT

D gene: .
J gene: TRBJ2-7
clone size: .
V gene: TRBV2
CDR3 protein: CASSEGSTDLYEQYF
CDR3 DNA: TGTGCCAGCAGTGAGGGGAGCACCGATCTCTACGAGCAGTACTTC

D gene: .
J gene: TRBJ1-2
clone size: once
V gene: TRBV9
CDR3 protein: CASSVSNREANYGYTF
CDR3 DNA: TGTGCCAGCAGCGTATCGAACAGGGAAGCTAACTATGGCTACACCTTC

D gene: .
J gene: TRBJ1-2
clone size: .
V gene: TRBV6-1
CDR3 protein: CATSAPGGFGYTF
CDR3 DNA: TGTGCCACCTCTGCCCCCGGGGGTTTTGGCTACACCTTC

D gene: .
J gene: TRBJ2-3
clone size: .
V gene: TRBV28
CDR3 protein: CASSQVQTTDTQYF
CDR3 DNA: TGTGCCAGTTCACAAGTACAAACCACAGATACGCAGTATTTT

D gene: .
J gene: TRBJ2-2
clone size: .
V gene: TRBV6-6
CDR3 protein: CASSTYRTTNTGELFF
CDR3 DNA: TGTGCCAGCAGTACGTACAGGACAACGAACACCGGGGAGCTGTTTTTT

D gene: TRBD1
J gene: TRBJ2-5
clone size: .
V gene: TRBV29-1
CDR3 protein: CSVWGTAQETQYF
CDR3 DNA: TGCAGCGTTTGGGGGACAGCCCAAGAGACCCAGTACTTC

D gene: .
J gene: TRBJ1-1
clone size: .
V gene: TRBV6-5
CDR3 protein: CASSEWGATEAFF
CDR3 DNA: TGTGCCAGCAGTGAATGGGGAGCCACTGAAGCTTTCTTT

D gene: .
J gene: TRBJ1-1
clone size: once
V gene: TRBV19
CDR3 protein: CASSTGRNTEAFF
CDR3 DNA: TGTGCCAGTAGTACGGGACGGAACACTGAAGCTTTCTTT

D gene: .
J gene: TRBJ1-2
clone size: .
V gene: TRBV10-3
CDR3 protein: CAIMHETNKTLGYTF
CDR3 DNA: TGTGCCATCATGCACGAAACGAACAAAACACTTGGCTACACCTTC

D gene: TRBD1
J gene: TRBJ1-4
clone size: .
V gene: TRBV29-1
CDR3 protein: CSVGNRGTTNEKLFF
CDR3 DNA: TGCAGCGTTGGTAACAGGGGGACAACTAATGAAAAACTGTTTTTT

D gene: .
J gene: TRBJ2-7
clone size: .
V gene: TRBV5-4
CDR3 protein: CASSSLWNEQYF
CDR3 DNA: TGTGCCAGCAGCTCTCTTTGGAACGAGCAGTACTTC

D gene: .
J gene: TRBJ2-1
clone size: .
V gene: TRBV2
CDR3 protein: CASSEGGYNEQFF
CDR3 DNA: TGTGCCAGCAGTGAGGGGGGCTACAATGAGCAGTTCTTC

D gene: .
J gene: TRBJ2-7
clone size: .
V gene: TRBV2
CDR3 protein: CASRGLSYEQYF
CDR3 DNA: TGTGCCAGCAGAGGTCTTAGCTACGAGCAGTACTTC

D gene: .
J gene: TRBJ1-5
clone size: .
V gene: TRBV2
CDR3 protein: CASRGHNEGNQPQHF
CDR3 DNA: TGTGCCAGCAGGGGCCATAATGAGGGCAATCAGCCCCAGCATTTT

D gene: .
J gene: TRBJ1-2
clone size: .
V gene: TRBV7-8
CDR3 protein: CASSLFGRKGANYGYTF
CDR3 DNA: TGTGCCAGCAGCTTATTCGGAAGGAAGGGCGCGAACTATGGCTACACCTTC

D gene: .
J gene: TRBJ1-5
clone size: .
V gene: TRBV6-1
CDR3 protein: CASSEGDGGRYSNQPQHF
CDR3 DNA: TGTGCCAGCAGTGAAGGGGACGGAGGCCGATATAGCAATCAGCCCCAGCATTTT

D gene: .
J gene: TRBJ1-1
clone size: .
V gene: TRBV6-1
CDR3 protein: CASSEVWGRTEAFF
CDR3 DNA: TGTGCCAGCAGTGAAGTATGGGGCCGGACTGAAGCTTTCTTT

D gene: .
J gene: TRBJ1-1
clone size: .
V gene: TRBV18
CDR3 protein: CASSRSGFLFSNTEAFF
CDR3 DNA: TGTGCCAGCTCACGCTCAGGCTTCCTCTTCTCGAACACTGAAGCTTTCTTT

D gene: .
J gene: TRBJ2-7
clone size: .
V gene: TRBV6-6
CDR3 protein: CASSYTRGLYEQYF
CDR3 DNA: TGTGCCAGCAGTTACACGCGAGGACTCTACGAGCAGTACTTC

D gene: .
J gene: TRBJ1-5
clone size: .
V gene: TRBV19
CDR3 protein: CASSPLGPETPRQPQHF
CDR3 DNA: TGTGCCAGTAGTCCACTTGGACCCGAAACTCCCCGTCAGCCCCAGCATTTT

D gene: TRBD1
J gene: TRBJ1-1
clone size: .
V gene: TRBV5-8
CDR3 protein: CASSLTARGPGTEAFF
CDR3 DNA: TGTGCCAGCAGCTTGACGGCCAGGGGGCCGGGCACTGAAGCTTTCTTT

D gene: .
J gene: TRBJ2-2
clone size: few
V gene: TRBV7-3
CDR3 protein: CASSSVGGTNTGELFF
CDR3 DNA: TGTGCCAGCAGCTCTGTTGGGGGCACGAACACCGGGGAGCTGTTTTTT

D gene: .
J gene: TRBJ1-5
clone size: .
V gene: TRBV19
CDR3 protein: CASSTTAEGKPQHF
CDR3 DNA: TGTGCCAGTAGTACCACCGCCGAGGGGAAGCCCCAGCATTTT

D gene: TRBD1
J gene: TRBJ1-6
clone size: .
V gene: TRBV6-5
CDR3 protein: CASSYGQGSYNSPLHF
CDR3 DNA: TGTGCCAGCAGTTATGGACAGGGGTCCTATAATTCACCCCTCCACTTT

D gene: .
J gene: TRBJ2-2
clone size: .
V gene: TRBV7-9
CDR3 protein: CASSLRGSGELFF
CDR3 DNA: TGTGCCAGCAGCTTGCGCGGATCCGGGGAGCTGTTTTTT

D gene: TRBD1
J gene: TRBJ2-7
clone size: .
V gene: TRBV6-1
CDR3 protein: CASRRDSNYEQYF
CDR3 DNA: TGTGCCAGCAGACGGGACAGTAACTACGAGCAGTACTTC